This T cell receptor beta chain was observed in a study of cytomegalovirus exposure and HLA in healthy donors. Both 60 Vbeta primers and 13 Jbeta primers went into the PCR. Sequenced by immunoSEQ multiplex PCR; TCRdb stores in-frame clones only, minus some. The sample lists roughly 100,000 clones, around four fifths occurring once. Germline values: CDR1 SNHLY, CDR2 FYNNEI. This CDR3 region has 13 residues. V was shortened by 4 bases and J by 8 bases, with 14 bases between the two germline ends. The rearrangement uses TRBV2 and TRBJ1-2, with D possibly matching TRBD1 (6 bases). What was sequenced was PBMCs. The sequence derives from a woman in her forties in good health and CMV-seronegative. CDR3 bases: TGTGCCAGCAGTGTAGGGGGGGGGCGAGGCTACACCTTC. This codes for CASSVGGGRGYTF.